The 7 T cell receptor beta chains given below trace back to one sample, sequenced in a study of neurological immune-mediated disorders. Via MiXCR, TCRdb re-called the 5' RACE reads, giving one row per CDR3 protein. The data contain 45,000 to 65,000 distinct CDR3 sequences, approximately 4% of them singletons. The sample comprised PBMCs. These TCRs come from a man aged 45-60 years with multiple sclerosis.

This clonotype was counted only a few times. The chain uses TRBV18 and TRBJ1-5; the match to TRBD1 covers 8 bases. The CDR3 covers 13 residues. Trimming cost V 6 bases and J 9 bases; bases outside gene matches: 7. Germline assignment: CDR1 KGHSH and CDR2 LQKENI. In DNA, the CDR3 is TGTGCCAGCTCTCAGGACAGGGAATCGCCCCAGCATTTT. The encoded protein is CASSQDRESPQHF. The entire variable domain, with the rest obtained from reference TRBV18 and TRBJ1-5, is as follows: NAGVMQNPRHLVRRRGQEARLRCSPMKGHSHVYWYRQLPEEGLKFMVYLQKENIIDESGMPKERFSAEFPKEGPSILRIQQVVRGDSAAYFCASSQDRESPQHFGDGTRLSIL.

About this clonotype itself: A much more abundant neighbour one base away suggests this may be a read error. This chain uses TRBV4-2 with TRBJ2-7, with D maybe TRBD1 (5 bases). V dropped 4 bases and J dropped 3 bases, with 19 bases sitting between them. CDR3 length: 16 residues. CDR1 LGHNA and CDR2 YNFKEQ come from the germline V gene. The CDR3, as DNA: TGTGCCAGCAGCCCCCCCCAACAGGTAACGCACTACGAGCAGTACTTC. This sequence encodes CASSPPQQVTHYEQYF.

This clonotype turned up a few times. The rearrangement joins TRBV20-1 to TRBJ2-7; 13 bases fit TRBD2. Trimming at V came to 5 bases and at J to 1 base, leaving 8 bases not matched to a gene. The CDR3 spans 16 residues. Germline lookup yields CDR1 DFQATT and CDR2 SNEGSKA (reference sequence). The CDR3 region is CSAPGTSGASSYEQYF. DNA for the CDR3: TGCAGTGCTCCCGGGACTAGCGGGGCGTCGTCCTACGAGCAGTACTTC.

This clonotype was observed many times. V is TRBV7-2 and J is TRBJ2-2; tentative D call: TRBD1 (6 bases). The length of the CDR3 is 17 residues. The germline V and J ends were trimmed by 5 bases and 1 base, with 17 bases remaining between them. Germline V lookup: CDR1 SGHTA, CDR2 FQGNSA. In nucleotides, the CDR3 is TGTGCCAGCAGCCTTTATCGGCAGGGGAGGAACACCGGGGAGCTGTTTTTT. Its translation is CASSLYRQGRNTGELFF.

This clonotype was counted many times. CDR3 residues: CASSQDNLVEYF. CDR3 DNA sequence: TGTGCCAGCAGCCAAGATAACCTAGTTGAGTACTTC. The rearrangement joins TRBV14 to TRBJ2-7; D unclear. The CDR3 extends over 12 amino acids. V lost 0 bases and J lost 11, with 11 bases in between. Looked up from germline, CDR1 is SGHDN and CDR2 is FVKESK.

This clonotype was seen ten or more times. This sequence joins TRBV20-1 and TRBJ1-1; D may be TRBD1 (5 bases). V lost 0 bases and J lost 3, with 11 bases in between. From germline, CDR1 is DFQATT and CDR2 SNEGSKA (reference sequence). The CDR3 has 14 residues. DNA of the CDR3: TGCAGTGCTAGAGAGAGGACACCCTACACTGAAGCTTTCTTT. Translated, it gives CSARERTPYTEAFF.

This clonotype was observed many times. The rearrangement links TRBV27 to TRBJ1-1; unclear D gene. V lost 3 bases and J 5 bases, leaving 10 bases between the germline ends. Looked up from germline, CDR1 is MNHEY and CDR2 is SMNVEV (reference sequence). The CDR3 is 13 residues long. CDR3 sequence (DNA): TGTGCCAGCAGTTTCGGGGTGTTGACTGAAGCTTTCTTT. Amino acids: CASSFGVLTEAFF.